This T cell receptor (beta chain) was observed in a study of neurological immune-mediated disorders. Study results and limitations: It was the repertoires of 18 of 34 multiple sclerosis patients that phylogenetic grouping placed in one related-CDR3 cluster, which is a possible signature.

The study built unsorted libraries from 2 million PBMCs kept at -80 C. The cDNA came from 5'RACE, which used 10-nucleotide random UMIs. Each CDR3 protein gets one entry after TCRdb re-called the 5' RACE reads with MiXCR. Of about 65,000 distinct CDR3 sequences in the sample, 4.1% are singletons; the top ten hold just over 2.5%. The CDR3 sequence is 13 residues long. The V end was cut by 11 bases, the J end by 2 bases, with 14 bases between. The germline V gene encodes CDR1 SNHLY and CDR2 FYNNEI. This clonotype has ten or more counts. The antigen is not known. This TCR came from a man aged 45-65 years with multiple sclerosis. Sequencing used PBMCs. The V gene is TRBV2, the J gene TRBJ2-3; maybe TRBD2 (6 bases). The CDR3: CAGRRDATDTQYF. The CDR3 region has the DNA TGTGCCGGAAGGAGGGACGCCACAGATACGCAGTATTTT.